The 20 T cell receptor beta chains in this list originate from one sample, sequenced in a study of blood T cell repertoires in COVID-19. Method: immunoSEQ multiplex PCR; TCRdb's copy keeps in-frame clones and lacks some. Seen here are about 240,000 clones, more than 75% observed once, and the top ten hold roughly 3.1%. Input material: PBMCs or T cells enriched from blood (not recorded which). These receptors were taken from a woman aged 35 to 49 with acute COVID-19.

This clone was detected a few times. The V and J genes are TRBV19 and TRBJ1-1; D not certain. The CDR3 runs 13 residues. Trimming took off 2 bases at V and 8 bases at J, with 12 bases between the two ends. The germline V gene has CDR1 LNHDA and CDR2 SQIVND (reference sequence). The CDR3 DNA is TGTGCCAGTAGTATATCAGGCCCAGCAGAAGCTTTCTTT. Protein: CASSISGPAEAFF.

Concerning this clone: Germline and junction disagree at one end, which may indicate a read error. The CDR3 here is CASSYSPGSSTNTQYF. The DNA of the CDR3 is TGTGCCAGCAGTTACTCCCCCGGTAGTAGCACAAATACGCAGTATTTT. The chain uses TRBV6-5 and TRBJ2-3; D remains unclear. CDR3 length: 16 residues. Germline V CDR1 and CDR2: MNHEY, SVGAGI.

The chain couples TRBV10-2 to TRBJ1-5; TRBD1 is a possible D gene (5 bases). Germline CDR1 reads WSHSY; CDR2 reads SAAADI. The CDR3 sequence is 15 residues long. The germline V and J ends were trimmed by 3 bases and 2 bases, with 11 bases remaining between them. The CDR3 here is CASSDRGMGNQPQHF. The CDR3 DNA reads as TGCGCCAGCAGTGACCGGGGGATGGGCAATCAGCCCCAGCATTTT.

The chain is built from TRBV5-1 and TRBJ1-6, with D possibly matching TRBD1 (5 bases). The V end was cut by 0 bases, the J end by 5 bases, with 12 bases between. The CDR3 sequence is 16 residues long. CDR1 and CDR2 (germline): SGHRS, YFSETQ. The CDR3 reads CASSLDRPLDNSPLHF. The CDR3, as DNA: TGCGCCAGCAGCTTGGACAGGCCCTTGGATAATTCACCCCTCCACTTT.

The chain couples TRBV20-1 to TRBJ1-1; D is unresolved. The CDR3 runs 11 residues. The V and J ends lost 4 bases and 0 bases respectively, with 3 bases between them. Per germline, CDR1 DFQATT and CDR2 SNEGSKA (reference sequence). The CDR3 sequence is CSATMNTEAFF. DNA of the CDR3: TGCAGTGCTACCATGAACACTGAAGCTTTCTTT.

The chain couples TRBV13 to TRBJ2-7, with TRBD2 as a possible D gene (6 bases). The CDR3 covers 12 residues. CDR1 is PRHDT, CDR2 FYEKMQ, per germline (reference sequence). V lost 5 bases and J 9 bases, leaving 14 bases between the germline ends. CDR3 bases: TGTGCCAGCAGCCAAGAGGGGACTTGGCAGTACTTC. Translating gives CASSQEGTWQYF.

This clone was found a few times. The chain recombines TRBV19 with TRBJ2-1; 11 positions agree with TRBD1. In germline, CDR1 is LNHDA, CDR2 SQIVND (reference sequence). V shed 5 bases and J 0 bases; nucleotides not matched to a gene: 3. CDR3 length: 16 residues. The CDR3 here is CASSVGQGASYNEQFF. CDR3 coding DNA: TGTGCCAGTAGTGTCGGACAGGGGGCCTCCTACAATGAGCAGTTCTTC.

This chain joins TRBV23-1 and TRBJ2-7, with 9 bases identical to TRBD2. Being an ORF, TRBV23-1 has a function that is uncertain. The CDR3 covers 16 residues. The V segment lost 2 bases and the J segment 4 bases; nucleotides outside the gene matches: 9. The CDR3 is CASSQQVAGVRYEQYF. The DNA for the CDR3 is TGCGCCAGCAGTCAACAGGTAGCGGGAGTGAGGTACGAGCAGTACTTC.

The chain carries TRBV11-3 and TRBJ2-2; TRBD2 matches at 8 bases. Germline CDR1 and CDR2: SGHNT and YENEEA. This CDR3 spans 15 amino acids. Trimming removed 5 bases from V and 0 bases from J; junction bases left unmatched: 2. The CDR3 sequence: CASSPLAANTGELFF. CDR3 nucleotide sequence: TGTGCCAGCAGCCCACTAGCGGCGAACACCGGGGAGCTGTTTTTT.

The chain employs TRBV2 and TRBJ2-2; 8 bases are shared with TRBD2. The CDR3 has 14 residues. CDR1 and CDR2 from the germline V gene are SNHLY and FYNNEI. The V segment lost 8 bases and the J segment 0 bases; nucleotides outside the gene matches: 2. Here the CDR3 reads CASGGRSNTGELFF. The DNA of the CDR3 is TGTGCCAGCGGCGGGAGGTCGAACACCGGGGAGCTGTTTTTT.

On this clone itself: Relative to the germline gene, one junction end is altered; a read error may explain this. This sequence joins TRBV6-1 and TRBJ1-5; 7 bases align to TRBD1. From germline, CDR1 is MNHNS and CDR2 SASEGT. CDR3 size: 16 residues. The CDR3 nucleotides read TGTGCCAGCAGGGAAGGACAGGTCTTTAGCAATCAGCCCCAGCATTTT. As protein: CASREGQVFSNQPQHF.

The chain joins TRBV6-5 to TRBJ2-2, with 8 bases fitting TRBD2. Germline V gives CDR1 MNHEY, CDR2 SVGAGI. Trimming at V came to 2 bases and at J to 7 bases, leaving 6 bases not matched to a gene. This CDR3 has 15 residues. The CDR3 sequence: CASSYGREVGGELFF. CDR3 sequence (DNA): TGTGCCAGCAGTTACGGGCGGGAGGTCGGCGGGGAGCTGTTTTTT.

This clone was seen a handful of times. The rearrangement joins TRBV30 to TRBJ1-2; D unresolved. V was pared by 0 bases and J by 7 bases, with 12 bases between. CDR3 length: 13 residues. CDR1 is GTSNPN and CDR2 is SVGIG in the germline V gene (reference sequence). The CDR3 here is CAWSVIGSGGYTF. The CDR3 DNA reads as TGTGCCTGGAGTGTAATCGGCAGCGGTGGCTACACCTTC.

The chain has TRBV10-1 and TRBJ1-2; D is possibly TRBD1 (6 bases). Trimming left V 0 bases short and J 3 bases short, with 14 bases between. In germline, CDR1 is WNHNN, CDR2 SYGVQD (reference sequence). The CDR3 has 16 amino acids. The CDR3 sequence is CASSESSGHGYYGYTF. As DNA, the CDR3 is TGCGCCAGCAGTGAGTCATCGGGACATGGGTACTATGGCTACACCTTC.

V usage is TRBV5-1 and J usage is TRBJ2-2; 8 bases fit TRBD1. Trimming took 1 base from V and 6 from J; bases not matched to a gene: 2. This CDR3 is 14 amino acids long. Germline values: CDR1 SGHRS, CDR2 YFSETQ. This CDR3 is CASSLSQGAGELFF. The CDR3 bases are TGCGCCAGCAGCTTGTCACAGGGGGCCGGGGAGCTGTTTTTT.

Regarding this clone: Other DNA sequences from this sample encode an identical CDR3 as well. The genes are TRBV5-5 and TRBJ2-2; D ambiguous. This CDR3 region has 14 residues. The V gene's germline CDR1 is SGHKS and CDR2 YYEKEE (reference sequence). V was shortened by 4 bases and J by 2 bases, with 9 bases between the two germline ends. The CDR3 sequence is CASSLISNTGELFF. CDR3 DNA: TGTGCCAGCAGCCTTATTTCTAACACCGGGGAGCTGTTTTTT. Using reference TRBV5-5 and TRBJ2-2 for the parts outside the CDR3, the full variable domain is DAGVTQSPTHLIKTRGQQVTLRCSPISGHKSVSWYQQVLGQGPQFIFQYYEKEERGRGNFPDRFSARQFPNYSSELNVNALLLGDSALYLCASSLISNTGELFFGEGSRLTVL.

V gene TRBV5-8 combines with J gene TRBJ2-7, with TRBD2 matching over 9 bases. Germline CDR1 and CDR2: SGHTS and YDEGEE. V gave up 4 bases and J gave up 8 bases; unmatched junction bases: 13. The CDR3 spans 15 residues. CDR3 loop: CASSLTPGLAHQQYF. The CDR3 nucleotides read TGTGCCAGCAGCCTCACACCGGGACTAGCCCACCAGCAGTACTTC.

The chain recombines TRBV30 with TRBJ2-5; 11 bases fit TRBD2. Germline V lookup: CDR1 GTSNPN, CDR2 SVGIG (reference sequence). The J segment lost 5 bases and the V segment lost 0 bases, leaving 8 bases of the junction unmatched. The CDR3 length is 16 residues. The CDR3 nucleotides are TGTGCCTGGAGTGTGGAGAGGACTAGCGGGCGGGAGACCCAGTACTTC. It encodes CAWSVERTSGRETQYF.

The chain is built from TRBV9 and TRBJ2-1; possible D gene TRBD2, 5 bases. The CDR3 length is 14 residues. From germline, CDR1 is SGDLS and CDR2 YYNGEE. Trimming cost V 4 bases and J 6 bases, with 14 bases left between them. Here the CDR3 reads CASSPGNVGNEQFF. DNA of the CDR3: TGTGCCAGCAGCCCGGGGAACGTAGGCAATGAGCAGTTCTTC.

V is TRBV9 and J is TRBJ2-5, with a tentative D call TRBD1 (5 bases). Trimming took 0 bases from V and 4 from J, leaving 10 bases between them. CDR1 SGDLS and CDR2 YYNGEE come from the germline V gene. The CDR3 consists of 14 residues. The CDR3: CASSVEEGAETQYF. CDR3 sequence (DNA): TGTGCCAGCAGCGTAGAGGAAGGGGCAGAGACCCAGTACTTC.